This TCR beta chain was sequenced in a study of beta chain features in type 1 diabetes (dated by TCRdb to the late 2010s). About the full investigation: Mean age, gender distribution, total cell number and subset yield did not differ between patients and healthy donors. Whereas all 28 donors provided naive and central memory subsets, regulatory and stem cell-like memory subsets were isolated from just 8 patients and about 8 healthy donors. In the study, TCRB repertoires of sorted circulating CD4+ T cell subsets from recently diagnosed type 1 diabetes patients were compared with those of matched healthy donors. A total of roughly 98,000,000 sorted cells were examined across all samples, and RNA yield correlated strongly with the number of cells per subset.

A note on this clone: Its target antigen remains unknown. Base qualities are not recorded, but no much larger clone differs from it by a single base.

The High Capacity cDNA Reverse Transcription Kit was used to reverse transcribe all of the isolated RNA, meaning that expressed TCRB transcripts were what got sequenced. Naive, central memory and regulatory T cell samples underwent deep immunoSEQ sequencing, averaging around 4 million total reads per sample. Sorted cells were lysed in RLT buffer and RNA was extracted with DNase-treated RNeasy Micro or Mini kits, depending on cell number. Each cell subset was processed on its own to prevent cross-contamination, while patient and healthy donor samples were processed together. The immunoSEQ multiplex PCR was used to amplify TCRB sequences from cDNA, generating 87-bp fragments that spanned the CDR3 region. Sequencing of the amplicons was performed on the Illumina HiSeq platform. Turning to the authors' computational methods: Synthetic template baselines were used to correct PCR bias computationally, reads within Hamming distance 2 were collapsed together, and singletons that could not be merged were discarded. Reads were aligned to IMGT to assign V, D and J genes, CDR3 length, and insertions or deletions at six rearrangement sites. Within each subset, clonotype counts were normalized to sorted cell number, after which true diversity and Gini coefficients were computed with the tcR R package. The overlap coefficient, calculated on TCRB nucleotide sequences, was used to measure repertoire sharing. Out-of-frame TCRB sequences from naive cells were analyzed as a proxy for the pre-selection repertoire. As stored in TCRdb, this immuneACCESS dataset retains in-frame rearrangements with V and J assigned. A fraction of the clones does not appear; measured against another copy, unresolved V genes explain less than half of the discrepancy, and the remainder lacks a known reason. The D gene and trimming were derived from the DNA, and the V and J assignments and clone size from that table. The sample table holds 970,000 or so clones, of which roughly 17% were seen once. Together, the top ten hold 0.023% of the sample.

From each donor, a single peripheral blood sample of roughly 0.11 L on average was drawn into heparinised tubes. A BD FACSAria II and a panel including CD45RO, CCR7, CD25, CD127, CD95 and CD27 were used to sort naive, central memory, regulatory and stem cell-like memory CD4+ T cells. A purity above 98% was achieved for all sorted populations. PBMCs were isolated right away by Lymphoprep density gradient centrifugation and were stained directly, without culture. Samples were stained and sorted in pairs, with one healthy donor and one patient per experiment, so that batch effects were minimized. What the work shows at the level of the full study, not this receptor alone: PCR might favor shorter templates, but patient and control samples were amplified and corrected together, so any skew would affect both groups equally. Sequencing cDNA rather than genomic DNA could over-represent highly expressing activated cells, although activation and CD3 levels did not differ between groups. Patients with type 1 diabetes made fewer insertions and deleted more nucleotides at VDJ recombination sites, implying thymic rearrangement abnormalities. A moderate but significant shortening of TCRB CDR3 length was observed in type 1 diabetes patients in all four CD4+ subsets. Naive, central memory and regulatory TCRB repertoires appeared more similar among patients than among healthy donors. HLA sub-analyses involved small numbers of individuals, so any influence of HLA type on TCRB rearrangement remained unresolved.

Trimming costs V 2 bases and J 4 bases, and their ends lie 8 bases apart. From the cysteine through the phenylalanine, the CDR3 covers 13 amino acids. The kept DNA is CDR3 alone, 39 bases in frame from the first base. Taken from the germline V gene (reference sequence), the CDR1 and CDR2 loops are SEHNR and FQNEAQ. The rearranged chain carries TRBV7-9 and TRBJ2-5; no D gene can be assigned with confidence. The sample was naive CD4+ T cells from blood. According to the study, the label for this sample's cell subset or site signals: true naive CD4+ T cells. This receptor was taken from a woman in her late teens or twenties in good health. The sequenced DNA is TGTGCCAGCAGCTTAATAGCTGGAGAGACCCAGTACTTC. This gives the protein CASSLIAGETQYF. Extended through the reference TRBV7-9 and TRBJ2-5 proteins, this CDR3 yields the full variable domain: DTGVSQNPRHKITKRGQNVTFRCDPISEHNRLYWYRQTLGQGPEFLTYFQNEAQLEKSRLLSDRFSAERPKGSFSTLEIQRTEQGDSAMYLCASSLIAGETQYFGPGTRLLVL.